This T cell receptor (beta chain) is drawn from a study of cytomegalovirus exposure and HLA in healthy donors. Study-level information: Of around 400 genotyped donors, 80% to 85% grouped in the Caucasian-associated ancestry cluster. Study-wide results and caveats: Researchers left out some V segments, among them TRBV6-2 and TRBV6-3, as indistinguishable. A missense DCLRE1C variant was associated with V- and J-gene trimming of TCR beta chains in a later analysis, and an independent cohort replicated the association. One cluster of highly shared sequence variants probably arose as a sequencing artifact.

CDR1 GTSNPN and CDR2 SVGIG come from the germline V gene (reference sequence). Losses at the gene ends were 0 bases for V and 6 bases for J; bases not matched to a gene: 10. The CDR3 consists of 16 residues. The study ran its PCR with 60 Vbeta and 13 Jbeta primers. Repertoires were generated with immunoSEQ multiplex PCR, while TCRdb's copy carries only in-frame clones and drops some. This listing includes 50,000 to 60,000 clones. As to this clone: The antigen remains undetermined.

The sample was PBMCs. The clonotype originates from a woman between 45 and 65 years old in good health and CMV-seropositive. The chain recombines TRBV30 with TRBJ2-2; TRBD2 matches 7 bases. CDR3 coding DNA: TGTGCCTGGAGTGTACGGGGTAGCGGGTGGGCCGGGGAGCTGTTTTTT. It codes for CAWSVRGSGWAGELFF.